These T cell receptor beta chains were read from a single sample in a study of a mutant IDH1 vaccine in newly diagnosed glioma. Their cognate antigens are unknown. Some clones are missing from TCRdb's copy, which holds only in-frame ones; the method was immunoSEQ multiplex PCR. In the table there are 50,000 to 70,000 clones, 81% of which are singletons. The source was PBMCs, collected from a glioma patient whose treatment included an IDH1 peptide vaccine. These receptor sequences come from a woman in her 40s with glioma. Some clones in this sample may be carry-over from other donors' samples. Both conserved end residues are part of each CDR3. D genes are given only for firm matches. Some rows mark clone size as missing; the rest say once, few, many or name a class of expanded clone.

TRBJ2-4,TRBV5-6,15,NA,NA,TGTGCCAGCAGCTCCTTTTTAGAGGGGGGAAACATTCAGTACTTC,CASSSFLEGGNIQYF
TRBJ2-5,TRBV4-3,17,NA,NA,TGCGCCAGCAGCCAAGCCACCCCGGGGGGCGAGGGAGAGACCCAGTACTTC,CASSQATPGGEGETQYF
TRBJ1-1,TRBV10-1,12,TRBD1,NA,TGCGCCAGCGGGGGGGACAGGGGCGAAGCTTTCTTT,CASGGDRGEAFF
TRBJ1-3,TRBV15,14,NA,NA,TGTGCCACCAGCAGAGATCTACAGGGAAACACCATATATTTT,CATSRDLQGNTIYF
TRBJ2-3,TRBV14,20,TRBD2,NA,TGTGCCAGCAGCCAAAAGAGACCTAGCGGGGGGTATCTTCCCCCAGATACGCAGTATTTT,CASSQKRPSGGYLPPDTQYF
TRBJ2-7,TRBV5-1,14,NA,once,TGCGCCAGCAGCTTGGCTCCTCTTGGTGCCGAGGCGTACTTC,CASSLAPLGAEAYF
TRBJ1-5,TRBV19,17,TRBD1,NA,TGTGCCAGTAGTATACAGCGGACAGGGGGCTGGAATCAGCCCCAGCATTTT,CASSIQRTGGWNQPQHF
TRBJ2-7,TRBV6-5,12,NA,NA,TGTGCCAGCAGTTACACGGGGATCGAGCAGTACTTC,CASSYTGIEQYF
TRBJ1-5,TRBV21-1,19,NA,NA,TGTGCCAGCAGCAAGGAGACAGGGTTAGGTTTTAGGAGCAATCAGCCCCAGCATTTT,CASSKETGLGFRSNQPQHF
TRBJ1-2,TRBV4-1,14,NA,few,TGCGCCAGCAGCCAAGGATTGACGGCCGCCAGCTACACCTTC,CASSQGLTAASYTF
TRBJ2-1,TRBV30,13,TRBD2,NA,TGTGCCTGGAGTGGACTAGCGGGGGGGCGGCTGTTCTTC,CAWSGLAGGRLFF
TRBJ2-7,TRBV19,15,TRBD1,NA,TGTGCCAGTAGTAGGACAGGCCAAGCCTCCTACGAGCAGTACTTC,CASSRTGQASYEQYF
TRBJ2-5,TRBV5-1,13,NA,NA,TGCGCCAGCACCCTCGGGGCCCTAGAGACCCAGTACTTC,CASTLGALETQYF
TRBJ2-7,TRBV7-2,14,NA,NA,TGTGCCAGCGCTCTCTCGGAGCTTGCCTACGAGCAGTACTTC,CASALSELAYEQYF
TRBJ1-1,TRBV4-1,14,TRBD1,few,TGCGCCAGCAGTGACCAGGGGGTATGGACTGAAGCTTTCTTT,CASSDQGVWTEAFF
TRBJ1-1,TRBV18,12,NA,NA,TGTGCCAGCTCACCTTCGGGGTTTAGAGCTTTCTTT,CASSPSGFRAFF
TRBJ2-2,TRBV6-1,14,NA,NA,TGTGCCAGCTGTCTGAGGTCTTTCACCGGGGAGCTGTTTTTT,CASCLRSFTGELFF
TRBJ2-2,TRBV5-4,12,NA,few,TGTGCCAGCAGCTTCTATACCGGGGAGCTGTTTTTT,CASSFYTGELFF
TRBJ1-1,TRBV5-1,14,NA,NA,TGCGCCAGCAGCCCCCCCGGAGGTCACACTGAAGCTTTCTTT,CASSPPGGHTEAFF
TRBJ1-6,TRBV18,14,TRBD1,once,TGTGCCAGCTCAGATGGGGACAGAAATTCACCCCTCCACTTT,CASSDGDRNSPLHF
TRBJ2-7,TRBV29-1,13,NA,NA,TGCAGCGTTGTCGCGGGACTTTCACCCGAGCAGTACTTC,CSVVAGLSPEQYF
TRBJ2-3,TRBV15,15,NA,NA,TGTGCCACCAGCATCTCCGCAGGGGGAGGTGATACGCAGTATTTT,CATSISAGGGDTQYF
TRBJ1-6,TRBV5-1,15,NA,NA,TGCGCCAGCAGCTTCGACACCGGCATCCATTCACCCCTCCACTTT,CASSFDTGIHSPLHF
TRBJ2-3,TRBV4-1,15,TRBD2,NA,TGCGCCAGCAGCCAAGGACTAGCGGGAACAGATACGCAGTATTTT,CASSQGLAGTDTQYF
TRBJ2-7,TRBV27,14,NA,NA,TGTGCGCATGGGGGCAGAGGGGGCTCCTACGAGCAGTACTTC,CAHGGRGGSYEQYF
TRBJ2-1,TRBV4-1,15,TRBD1,NA,TGCGCCAGCAGCCAAGAGGACAGGGTTCAGGCTGAGCAGTTCTTC,CASSQEDRVQAEQFF
TRBJ1-2,TRBV19,15,NA,NA,TGTGCCAGTAGTATAGAACAGCCCGGTACAAATGGCTACACCTTC,CASSIEQPGTNGYTF
TRBJ2-7,TRBV7-9,15,NA,NA,TGTGCCAGCAGCTTAGGGCAGGGTTTCGTCTACGAGCAGTACTTC,CASSLGQGFVYEQYF
TRBJ2-7,TRBV29-1,15,TRBD1,NA,TGCAGCGTGGATGTTGGACAGGGTTTAAGTGGCGAGCAGTACTTC,CSVDVGQGLSGEQYF
TRBJ2-2,TRBV5-1,17,TRBD2,once,TGCGCCAGCAGCTTGGCCAAAGGACTAGCAGACACCGGGGAGCTGTTTTTT,CASSLAKGLADTGELFF
TRBJ2-1,TRBV5-1,14,NA,NA,TGCGCCAGCAGAAGCGGAGAGGGTTGGGGGGAGCAGTTCTTC,CASRSGEGWGEQFF
TRBJ2-7,TRBV6-5,13,NA,few,TGTGCCAGCCGCCTAGGATGGGCGGGCGAGCAGTACTTC,CASRLGWAGEQYF
TRBJ2-3,TRBV5-8,15,TRBD2,NA,TGTGCCAGCAGCTACCTGAATTCAGCGGGGGATACGCAGTATTTT,CASSYLNSAGDTQYF
TRBJ1-1,TRBV18,15,NA,NA,TGTGCCAGCTCACCAGAGGACAGAATTTCGGCTGAAGCTTTCTTT,CASSPEDRISAEAFF
TRBJ2-2,TRBV5-6,16,TRBD2,NA,TGTGCCAGCAGCTTGGAGAACCGCGGGGGGCCCGGGGAGCTGTTTTTT,CASSLENRGGPGELFF
TRBJ2-1,TRBV5-4,15,TRBD2,NA,TGTGCCAGCAGCTTTGGGCGGGGGGGCAACAATGAGCAGTTCTTC,CASSFGRGGNNEQFF
TRBJ1-2,TRBV7-9,14,NA,NA,TGTGCCAGCAGCCACGGGGGGAGGACTCTTGGCTACACCTTC,CASSHGGRTLGYTF
TRBJ2-2,TRBV2,17,NA,NA,TGTGCCAGCAGTGTAGGCCTCGCGGATACGAACACCGGGGAGCTGTTTTTT,CASSVGLADTNTGELFF
TRBJ2-1,TRBV7-2,11,NA,NA,TGTGCCAGCAGCTTGACCCTGCGGCAGTTCTTC,CASSLTLRQFF
TRBJ2-4,TRBV29-1,12,NA,few,TGCAGCGTTGTAGTAGCCAAAAACATTCAGTACTTC,CSVVVAKNIQYF
TRBJ2-3,TRBV10-3,17,TRBD2,NA,TGTGCCATCAGTGAGTCCGGCGTAGGGACTAGGGCAGATACGCAGTATTTT,CAISESGVGTRADTQYF
TRBJ2-7,TRBV27,19,NA,NA,TGTGCCAGCAGGGGAGAGGGGAAACAGGGGTCCGCGGGGGCCTACGAGCAGTACTTC,CASRGEGKQGSAGAYEQYF
TRBJ2-5,TRBV2,14,TRBD2,NA,TGTGCCAGCAGGCAGCGGGGGGGCCATGAGACCCAGTACTTC,CASRQRGGHETQYF
TRBJ2-7,TRBV7-2,14,NA,NA,TGTGCCAGCAGCCAACCCGGATTCCCCTACGAGCAGTACTTC,CASSQPGFPYEQYF
TRBJ1-3,TRBV30,19,NA,NA,TGTGCCTGGAGCCCAGGGTTTGGTATGGGATTACACTCTGGAAACACCATATATTTT,CAWSPGFGMGLHSGNTIYF